This T cell receptor beta chain was profiled in a study of CD8+ T cells in alopecia areata. Study details: Tofacitinib continued for 6 to 18 months and was then withheld for 6 months.

Comments on this clone: Its antigen remains unidentified.

The authors extracted RNA and reverse transcribed it into cDNA as the sequencing template. The protocol was immunoSEQ multiplex PCR, while the TCRdb copy is restricted to in-frame clones and leaves out a portion. The repertoire has around 100,000 clones, approximately 42% of them found once; the top ten carry 1% to 1.5%. Findings of the study overall: Sequenced scalp T cells also include alphabeta T cells resident in normal skin.

The sequenced sample was CD4+ T cells sorted from blood. The clonotype originates from a human donor with alopecia areata.

The CDR3 loop is CASSLVRAGPYEQYF. CDR3 in DNA: TGTGCCAGCAGCTTGGTCAGGGCGGGGCCCTACGAGCAGTACTTC. V is TRBV5-6 and J is TRBJ2-7; the D gene is possibly TRBD2 (6 bases). Germline V gene lookup returns CDR1 SGHDT and CDR2 YYEEEE. V shed 0 bases and J shed 2 bases, with 12 bases lying between them. The CDR3 sequence is 15 residues long.